The clone carrying this T cell receptor beta chain has just a few counts. What it binds is not known. This specimen belongs to a study of T-cell reconstitution after alpha-beta-depleted transplantation in children. Regarding the study as a whole: One year post-transplant, T-cell counts and diversity were largely derived from T cells produced anew.

V shed 2 bases, J shed 1 base, and the junction held 16 bases outside the gene matches. The CDR3 is 20 residues long. CDR1 and CDR2 from the germline V gene are SGHRS and YFSETQ. Molecular barcoding with unique molecular identifiers was used for the TCRbeta library. From the PCR reads, TCRdb called clonotypes with MiXCR, one entry per CDR3 protein. Among about 1,000,000 distinct CDR3 sequences, about 26% were seen once, and the ten largest hold roughly 30%. The starting material was PBMCs, mostly from graft donor cells, obtained 360 days after TCRalphabeta/CD19-depleted stem cell transplant. The gene calls are TRBV5-1 and TRBJ2-2; 8 nucleotides align to TRBD2. The TCR originated in a boy under two years old who had a stem cell transplant for SCID, so the T cells may come from the graft donor. The CDR3 loop reads CASSFEIMSGGKLNTGELFF. DNA of the CDR3: TGCGCCAGCAGCTTCGAAATAATGTCGGGGGGGAAATTGAACACCGGGGAGCTGTTTTTT.